This TCR beta chain was sequenced for a study of T-cell memory formation after mild COVID-19. The study, taken as a whole, reports: Clones contracting across day 15 to 85 had a balanced CD4/CD8 profile; later expanding clones leaned CD4+.

TCRdb called the 5' RACE reads again in MiXCR, with one record for every CDR3 protein. The sample records 470,000 or so distinct CDR3 sequences, roughly 18% being singletons. The CDR3 covers 15 residues. Trimming removed 4 bases from V and 5 bases from J; junction bases left unmatched: 5. Germline V gives CDR1 SGHKS, CDR2 YYEKEE (reference sequence). This clonotype has a handful of counts. Its antigen is unknown. The receptor comes from an adult woman who had mild COVID-19 (a few samples of this study predate the infection). Cell type and time point are not known. This chain uses TRBV5-5 with TRBJ2-3; 12 bases agree with TRBD2. Sequencing was carried out using PBMCs or a T cell subset sorted from them (not recorded which). The CDR3 sequence: CASSRLGLAGDTQYF. The CDR3 nucleotides read TGTGCCAGCAGCCGGCTGGGACTAGCGGGAGATACGCAGTATTTT.